This TCR beta chain was identified during a study of beta chain features in type 1 diabetes (dated by TCRdb to 2017 to 2018). Regarding the research as a whole: No differences in mean age, gender distribution, total cell number or subset yield were found between patients and healthy donors. A total of some 100,000,000 sorted cells were examined across all samples, and the number of cells per subset was strongly correlated with RNA yield. Naive and central memory subsets were obtained from all 30 or so donors, but regulatory and stem cell-like memory subsets were isolated from only 8 patients and 8 healthy donors. In the study, TCRB repertoires of sorted circulating CD4+ T cell subsets from recently diagnosed type 1 diabetes patients were compared with those of matched healthy donors. Paper-wide results and their limitations: PCR might favor shorter templates, but patient and control samples were amplified and corrected together, so any skew would affect both groups equally. Naive, central memory and regulatory TCRB repertoires appeared more similar among patients than among healthy donors. Because cDNA was sequenced instead of genomic DNA, activated cells with high expression could be over-represented, although the groups did not differ in activation or CD3 levels. Because small numbers of individuals were included in the HLA sub-analyses, any influence of HLA type on TCRB rearrangement was left unresolved. Patients with type 1 diabetes made fewer insertions and deleted more nucleotides at VDJ recombination sites, implying thymic rearrangement abnormalities. A moderate but significant shortening of TCRB CDR3 length was observed in type 1 diabetes patients in all four CD4+ subsets.

The entire amount of isolated RNA was reverse transcribed using the High Capacity cDNA Reverse Transcription Kit, so the sequenced TCRB transcripts were expressed ones. Deep immunoSEQ sequencing was performed on naive, central memory and regulatory T cell samples, with an average of about 3.6 million total reads per sample. After sorted cells were lysed in RLT buffer, RNA was extracted with DNase-treated RNeasy Micro or Mini kits, with the choice depending on cell number. Each cell subset was processed on its own to prevent cross-contamination, while patient and healthy donor samples were processed together. TCRB sequences were amplified from cDNA with the immunoSEQ multiplex PCR, producing 87-bp fragments spanning the CDR3 region. Sequencing of the amplicons was performed on the Illumina HiSeq platform. The authors' analysis ran thus. PCR bias was corrected computationally using synthetic template baselines, and reads within Hamming distance 2 were collapsed, with unmergeable singletons discarded. Reads were aligned against IMGT to assign V, D and J genes, CDR3 length and insertions or deletions at six rearrangement sites. Within each subset, clonotype counts were normalized to sorted cell number, after which true diversity and Gini coefficients were computed with the tcR R package. Repertoire sharing was quantified using the overlap coefficient calculated on TCRB nucleotide sequences. As a proxy for the pre-selection repertoire, out-of-frame TCRB sequences from naive cells were analyzed. Entries here come from immuneACCESS through TCRdb and include only in-frame sequences with V and J called. Some clones fail to appear in such tables; in the studies checked, an unresolved V gene covers under half of the shortfall, and the cause of the remainder is unknown. V and J calls and clone size are those listed in that table; D and trimming were worked out from the DNA. The sample table holds some 500,000 clones, of which about an eighth were seen once. Of the sample, roughly 0.046% is held by the ten largest clones.

From each donor, a single peripheral blood sample of 90 to 150 mL on average was drawn into heparinised tubes. A BD FACSAria II and a panel including CD45RO, CCR7, CD25, CD127, CD95 and CD27 were used to sort naive, central memory, regulatory and stem cell-like memory CD4+ T cells. A purity above 95% was achieved for all sorted populations. PBMCs were isolated right away by Lymphoprep density gradient centrifugation and were stained directly, without culture. So that batch effects would be minimized, each experiment stained and sorted samples in pairs, pairing one healthy donor with one patient. Taken from the germline V gene, the CDR1 and CDR2 loops are SGDLS and YYNGEE. The CDR3 runs 18 residues from the cysteine to the phenylalanine. The entry retains the CDR3 DNA only, 54 bases that are in frame from base 1. From V the trimming removes 0 bases and from J it removes 0 bases, while the gene matches leave 4 bases of the junction unaccounted for.

On this clone itself: Its target antigen remains unknown. Within one base of it there is no much larger clone, and no base qualities were kept.

This sequence uses TRBV9 and TRBJ2-4; the central 12 bases match TRBD2. Sequencing input: naive CD4+ T cells from blood. The cell subset or site label on this specimen signifies: true naive CD4+ T cells. This TCR was recovered from a woman aged 18-29 years in good health. The CDR3 reads as follows: CASSVGTSGIRAKNIQYF. The DNA sequence is as follows: TGTGCCAGCAGCGTAGGGACTAGCGGGATTCGAGCCAAAAACATTCAGTACTTC.